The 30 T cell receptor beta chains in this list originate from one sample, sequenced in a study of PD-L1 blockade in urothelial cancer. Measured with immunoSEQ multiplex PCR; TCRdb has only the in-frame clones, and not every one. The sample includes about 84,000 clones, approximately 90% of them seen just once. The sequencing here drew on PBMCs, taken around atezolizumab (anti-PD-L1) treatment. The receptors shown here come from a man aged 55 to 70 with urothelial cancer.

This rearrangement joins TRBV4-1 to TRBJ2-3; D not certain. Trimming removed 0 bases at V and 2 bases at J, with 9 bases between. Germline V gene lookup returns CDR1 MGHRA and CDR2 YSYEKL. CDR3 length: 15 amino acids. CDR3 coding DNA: TGCGCCAGCAGCCAAGACACTATCCTCACAGATACGCAGTATTTT. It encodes CASSQDTILTDTQYF.

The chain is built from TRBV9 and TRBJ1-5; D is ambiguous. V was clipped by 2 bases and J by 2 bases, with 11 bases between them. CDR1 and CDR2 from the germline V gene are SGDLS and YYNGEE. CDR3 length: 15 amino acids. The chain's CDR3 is CASSVNGFGNQPQHF. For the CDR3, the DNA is TGTGCCAGCAGCGTTAACGGGTTTGGCAATCAGCCCCAGCATTTT.

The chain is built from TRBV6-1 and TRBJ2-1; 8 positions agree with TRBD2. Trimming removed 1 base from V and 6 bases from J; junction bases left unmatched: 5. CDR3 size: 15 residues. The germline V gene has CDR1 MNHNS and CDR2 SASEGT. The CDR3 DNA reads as TGTGCCAGCAGTGAAGGGGGGCTAGCGGGCAATGAGCAGTTCTTC. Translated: CASSEGGLAGNEQFF.

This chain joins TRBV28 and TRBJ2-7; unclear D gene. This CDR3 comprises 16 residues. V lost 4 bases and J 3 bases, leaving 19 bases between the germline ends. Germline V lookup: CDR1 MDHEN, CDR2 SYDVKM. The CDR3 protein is CASSSPGTVSFYEQYF. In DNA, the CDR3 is TGTGCCAGCAGTTCCCCGGGTACCGTTAGTTTCTACGAGCAGTACTTC.

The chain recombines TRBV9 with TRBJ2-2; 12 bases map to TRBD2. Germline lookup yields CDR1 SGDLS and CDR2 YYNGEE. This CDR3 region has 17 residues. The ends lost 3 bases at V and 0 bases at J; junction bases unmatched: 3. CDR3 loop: CASSATSGGTNTGELFF. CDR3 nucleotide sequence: TGTGCCAGCAGCGCCACTAGCGGGGGGACGAACACCGGGGAGCTGTTTTTT.

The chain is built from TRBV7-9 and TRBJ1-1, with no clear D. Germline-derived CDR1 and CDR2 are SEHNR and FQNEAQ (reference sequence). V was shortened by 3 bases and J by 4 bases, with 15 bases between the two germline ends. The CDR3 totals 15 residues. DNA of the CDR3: TGTGCCAGCAGCTTGGCGGCGGGAGGTAGCACTGAAGCTTTCTTT. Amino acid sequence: CASSLAAGGSTEAFF.

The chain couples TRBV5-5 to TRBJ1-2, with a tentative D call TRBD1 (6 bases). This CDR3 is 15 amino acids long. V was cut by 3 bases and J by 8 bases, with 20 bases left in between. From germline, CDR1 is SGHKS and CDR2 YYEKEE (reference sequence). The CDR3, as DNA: TGTGCCAGCAGCTCTAAAAAGGGACAAGGCTCGGGCTACACCTTC. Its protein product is CASSSKKGQGSGYTF.

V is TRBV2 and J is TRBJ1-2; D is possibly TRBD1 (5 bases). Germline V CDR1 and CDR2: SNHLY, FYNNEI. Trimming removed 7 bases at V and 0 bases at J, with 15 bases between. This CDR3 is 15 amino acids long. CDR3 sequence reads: CASTQAAGANYGYTF. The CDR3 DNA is TGTGCCAGCACCCAAGCGGCGGGGGCTAACTATGGCTACACCTTC.

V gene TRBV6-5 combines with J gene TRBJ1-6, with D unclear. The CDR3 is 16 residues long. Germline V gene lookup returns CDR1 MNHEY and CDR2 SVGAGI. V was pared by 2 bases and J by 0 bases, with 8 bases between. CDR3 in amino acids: CASSYLQSSYNSPLHF. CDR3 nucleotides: TGTGCCAGCAGTTACCTACAGAGCTCCTATAATTCACCCCTCCACTTT.

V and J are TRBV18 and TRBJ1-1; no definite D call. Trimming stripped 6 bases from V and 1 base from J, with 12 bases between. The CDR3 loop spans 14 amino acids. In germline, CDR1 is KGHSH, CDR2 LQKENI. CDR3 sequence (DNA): TGTGCCAGCTCGCAGGATGTCCGGAACACTGAAGCTTTCTTT. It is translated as CASSQDVRNTEAFF.

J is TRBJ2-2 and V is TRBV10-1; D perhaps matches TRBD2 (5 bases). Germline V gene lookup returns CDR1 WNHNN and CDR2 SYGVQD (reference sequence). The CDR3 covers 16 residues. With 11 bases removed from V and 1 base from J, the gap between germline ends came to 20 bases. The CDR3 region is CAQAGGRPKNTGELFF. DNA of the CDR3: TGCGCCCAAGCAGGTGGGAGACCTAAGAACACCGGGGAGCTGTTTTTT.

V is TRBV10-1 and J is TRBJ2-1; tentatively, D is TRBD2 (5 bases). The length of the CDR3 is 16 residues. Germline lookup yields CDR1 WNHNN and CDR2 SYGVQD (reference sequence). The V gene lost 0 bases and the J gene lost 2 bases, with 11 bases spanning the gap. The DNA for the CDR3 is TGCGCCAGCAGTGAGTCGTCCGGGAAGACCTACAATGAGCAGTTCTTC. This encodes CASSESSGKTYNEQFF.

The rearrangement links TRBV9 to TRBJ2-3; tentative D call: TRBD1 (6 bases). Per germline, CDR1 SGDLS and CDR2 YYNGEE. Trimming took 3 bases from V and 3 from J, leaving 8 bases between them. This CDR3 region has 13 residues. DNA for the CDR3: TGTGCCAGCAGCGCACAGGGTACAGATACGCAGTATTTT. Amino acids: CASSAQGTDTQYF.

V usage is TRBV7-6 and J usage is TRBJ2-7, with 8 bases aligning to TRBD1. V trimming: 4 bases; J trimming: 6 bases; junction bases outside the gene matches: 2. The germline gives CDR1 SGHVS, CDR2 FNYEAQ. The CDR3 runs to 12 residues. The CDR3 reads CASSWTGSEQYF. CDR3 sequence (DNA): TGTGCCAGCAGCTGGACAGGGTCCGAGCAGTACTTC.

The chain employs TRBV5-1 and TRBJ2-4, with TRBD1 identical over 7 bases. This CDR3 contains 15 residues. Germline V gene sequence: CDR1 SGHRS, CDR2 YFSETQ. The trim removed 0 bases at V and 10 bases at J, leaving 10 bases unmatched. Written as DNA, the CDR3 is TGCGCCAGCAGCTTGGCGGGACAGCCCAACGAAATTCAGTACTTC. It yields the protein CASSLAGQPNEIQYF. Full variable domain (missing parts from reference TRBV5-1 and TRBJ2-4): KAGVTQTPRYLIKTRGQQVTLSCSPISGHRSVSWYQQTPGQGLQFLFEYFSETQRNKGNFPGRFSGRQFSNSRSEMNVSTLELGDSALYLCASSLAGQPNEIQYFGAGTRLSVL.

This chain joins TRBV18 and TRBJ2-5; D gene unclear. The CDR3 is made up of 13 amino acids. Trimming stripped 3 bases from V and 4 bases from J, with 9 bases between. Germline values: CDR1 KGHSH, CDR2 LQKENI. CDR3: CASSPSGSETQYF. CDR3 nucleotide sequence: TGTGCCAGCTCACCCTCCGGGTCAGAGACCCAGTACTTC.

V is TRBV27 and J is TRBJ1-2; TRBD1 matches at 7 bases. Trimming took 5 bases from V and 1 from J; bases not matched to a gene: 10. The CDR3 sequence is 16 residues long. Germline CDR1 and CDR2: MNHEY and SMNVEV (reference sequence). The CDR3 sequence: CASSAYRDSYNYGYTF. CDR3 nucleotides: TGTGCCAGCAGTGCCTACCGGGACAGCTATAACTATGGCTACACCTTC.

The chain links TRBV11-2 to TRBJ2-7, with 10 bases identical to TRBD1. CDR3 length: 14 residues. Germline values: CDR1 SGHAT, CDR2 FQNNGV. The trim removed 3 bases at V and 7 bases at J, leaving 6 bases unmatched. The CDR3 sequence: CASSLGQGSGEQYF. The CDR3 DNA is TGTGCCAGCAGCTTGGGACAGGGGTCGGGGGAGCAGTACTTC.

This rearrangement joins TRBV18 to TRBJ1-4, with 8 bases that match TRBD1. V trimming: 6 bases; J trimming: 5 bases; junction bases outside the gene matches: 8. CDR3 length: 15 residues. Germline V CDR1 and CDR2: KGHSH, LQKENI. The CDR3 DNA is TGTGCCAGCTCCTCCCGACAGGGGTCAAATGAAAAACTGTTTTTT. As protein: CASSSRQGSNEKLFF. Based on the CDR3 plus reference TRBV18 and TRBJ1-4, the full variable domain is NAGVMQNPRHLVRRRGQEARLRCSPMKGHSHVYWYRQLPEEGLKFMVYLQKENIIDESGMPKERFSAEFPKEGPSILRIQQVVRGDSAAYFCASSSRQGSNEKLFFGSGTQLSVL.

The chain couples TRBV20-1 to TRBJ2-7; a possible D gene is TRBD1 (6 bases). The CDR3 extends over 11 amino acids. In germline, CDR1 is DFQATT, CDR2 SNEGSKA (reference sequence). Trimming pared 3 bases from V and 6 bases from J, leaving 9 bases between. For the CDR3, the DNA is TGCAGTGCTAGTCGCAGGGGCGAGCAGTACTTC. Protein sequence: CSASRRGEQYF.

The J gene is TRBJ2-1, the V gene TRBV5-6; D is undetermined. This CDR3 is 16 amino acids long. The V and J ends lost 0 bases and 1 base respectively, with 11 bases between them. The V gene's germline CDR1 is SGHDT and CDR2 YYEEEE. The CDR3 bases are TGTGCCAGCAGCTTGGATCTCTGGCAGTCCTACAATGAGCAGTTCTTC. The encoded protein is CASSLDLWQSYNEQFF.

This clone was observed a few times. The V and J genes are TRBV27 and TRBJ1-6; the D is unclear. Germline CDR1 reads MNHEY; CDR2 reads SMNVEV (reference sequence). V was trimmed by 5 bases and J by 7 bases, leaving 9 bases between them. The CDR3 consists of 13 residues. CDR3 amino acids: CASSPRRNSPLHF. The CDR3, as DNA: TGTGCCAGCAGTCCGAGGAGGAATTCACCCCTCCACTTT.

The CDR3 loop reads CASSSRQGGDTQYF. CDR3 DNA: TGTGCCAGCAGCTCCCGACAGGGGGGAGATACGCAGTATTTT. The chain recombines TRBV5-4 with TRBJ2-3; TRBD1 matches 9 bases. The CDR3 contains 14 residues. Germline CDR1 reads SGHNT; CDR2 reads YYREEE (reference sequence). V dropped 3 bases and J dropped 5; count of bases not matched to a gene: 4.

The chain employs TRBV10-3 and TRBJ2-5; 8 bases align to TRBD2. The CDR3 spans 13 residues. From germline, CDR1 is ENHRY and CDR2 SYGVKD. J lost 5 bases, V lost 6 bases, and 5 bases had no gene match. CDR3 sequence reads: CAISGGAEETQYF. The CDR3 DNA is TGTGCCATCAGCGGGGGGGCCGAGGAGACCCAGTACTTC.

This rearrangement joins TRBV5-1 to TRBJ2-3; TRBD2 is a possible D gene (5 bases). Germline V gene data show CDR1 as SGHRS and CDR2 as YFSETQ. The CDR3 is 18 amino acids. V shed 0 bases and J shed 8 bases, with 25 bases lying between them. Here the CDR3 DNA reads TGCGCCAGCAGCTTGGGCAGCGGCCTCAACCCCAAGGGCGGTACGCAGTATTTT. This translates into CASSLGSGLNPKGGTQYF.

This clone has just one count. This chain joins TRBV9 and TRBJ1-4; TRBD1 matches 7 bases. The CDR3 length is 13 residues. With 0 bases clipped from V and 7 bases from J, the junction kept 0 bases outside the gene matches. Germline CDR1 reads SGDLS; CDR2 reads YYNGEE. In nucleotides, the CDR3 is TGTGCCAGCAGCGTAGAGGGGGCTGAAAAACTGTTTTTT. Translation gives CASSVEGAEKLFF.

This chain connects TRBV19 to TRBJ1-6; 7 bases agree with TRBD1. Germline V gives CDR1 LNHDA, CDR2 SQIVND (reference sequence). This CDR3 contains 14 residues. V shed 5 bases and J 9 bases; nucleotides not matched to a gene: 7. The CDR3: CASSAGQATSPLHF. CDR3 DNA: TGTGCCAGTAGTGCCGGACAGGCGACTTCACCCCTCCACTTT.

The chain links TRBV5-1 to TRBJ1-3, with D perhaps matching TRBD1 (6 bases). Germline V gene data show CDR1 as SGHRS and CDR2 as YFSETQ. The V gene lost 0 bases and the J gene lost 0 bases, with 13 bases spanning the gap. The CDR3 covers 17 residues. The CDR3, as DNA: TGCGCCAGCAGCTTGGAGGGCAGGGGAGTCTCTGGAAACACCATATATTTT. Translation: CASSLEGRGVSGNTIYF.

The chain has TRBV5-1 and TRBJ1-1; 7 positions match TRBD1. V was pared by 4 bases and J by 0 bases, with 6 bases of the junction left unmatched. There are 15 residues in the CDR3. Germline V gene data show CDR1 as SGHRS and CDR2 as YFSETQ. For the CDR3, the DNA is TGCGCCAGCAGCAGCAGACAGGGCCTGAACACTGAAGCTTTCTTT. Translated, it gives CASSSRQGLNTEAFF.

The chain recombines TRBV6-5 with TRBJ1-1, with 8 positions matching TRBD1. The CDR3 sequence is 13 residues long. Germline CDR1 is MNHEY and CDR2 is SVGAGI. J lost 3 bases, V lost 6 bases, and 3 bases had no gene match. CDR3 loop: CASRGTGDTEAFF. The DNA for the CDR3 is TGTGCCAGCAGAGGGACAGGCGACACTGAAGCTTTCTTT.